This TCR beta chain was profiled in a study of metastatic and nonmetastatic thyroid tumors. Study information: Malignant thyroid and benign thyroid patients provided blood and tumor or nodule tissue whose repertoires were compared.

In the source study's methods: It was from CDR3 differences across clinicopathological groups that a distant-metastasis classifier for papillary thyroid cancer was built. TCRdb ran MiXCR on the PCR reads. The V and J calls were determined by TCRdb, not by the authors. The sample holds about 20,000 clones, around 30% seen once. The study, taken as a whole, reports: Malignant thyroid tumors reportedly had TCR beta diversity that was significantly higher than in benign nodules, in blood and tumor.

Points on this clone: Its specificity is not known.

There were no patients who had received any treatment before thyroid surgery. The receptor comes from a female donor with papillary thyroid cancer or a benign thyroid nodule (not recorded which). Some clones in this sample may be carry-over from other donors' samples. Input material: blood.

In DNA form, the CDR3 reads TGTGCCAGCAGTGGACAGGGGTCGAACTATGGCTACACCTTC. Translation gives CASSGQGSNYGYTF. The chain couples TRBV6-1 to TRBJ1-2; 8 positions agree with TRBD1. The CDR3 has 14 amino acids. The V gene end was trimmed by 4 bases and the J gene end by 2 bases; junction bases not matched to a gene: 3. Germline CDR1 and CDR2: MNHNS and SASEGT.